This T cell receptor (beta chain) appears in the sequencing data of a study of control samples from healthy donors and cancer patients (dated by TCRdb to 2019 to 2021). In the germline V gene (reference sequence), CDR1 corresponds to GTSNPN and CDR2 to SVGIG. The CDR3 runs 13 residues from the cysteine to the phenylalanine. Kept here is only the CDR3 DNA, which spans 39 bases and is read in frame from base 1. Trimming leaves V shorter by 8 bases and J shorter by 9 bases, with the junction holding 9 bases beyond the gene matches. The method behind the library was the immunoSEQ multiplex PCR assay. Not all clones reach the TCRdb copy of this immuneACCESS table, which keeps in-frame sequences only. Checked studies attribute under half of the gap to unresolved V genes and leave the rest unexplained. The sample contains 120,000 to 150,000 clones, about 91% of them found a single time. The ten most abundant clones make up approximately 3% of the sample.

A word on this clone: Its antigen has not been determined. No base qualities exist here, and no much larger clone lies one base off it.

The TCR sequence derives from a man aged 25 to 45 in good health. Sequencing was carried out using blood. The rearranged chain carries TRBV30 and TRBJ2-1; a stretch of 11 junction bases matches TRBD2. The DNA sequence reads TGTGCCCACTATAGCGGGGGGGCAAGTGAGCAGTTCTTC. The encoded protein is CAHYSGGASEQFF.